The following is a T cell receptor beta chain sequence with its context. This record belongs to a study of CD8 T cells in Susac syndrome. RNA, at roughly 0.45 to 1 ug, was reverse transcribed with random hexamers. Amplification of the TCR beta CDR3 was carried out by immunoSEQ multiplex PCR, which spanned a total of 54 Vbeta and 13 Jbeta segments. TCRdb itself ran the immunoSEQ multiplex PCR reads through MiXCR, one entry per CDR3 protein. Of roughly 150,000 distinct CDR3 sequences in the sample, approximately 96% were seen once. Sequencing input: CD4+ T cells from PBMCs. This TCR was recovered from a human donor with Susac syndrome.

The CDR3 spells CASSVASGVSTDTQYF. The CDR3 DNA sequence: TGTGCCAGCAGCGTAGCCTCCGGGGTTAGCACAGATACGCAGTATTTT. The rearrangement uses TRBV9 and TRBJ2-3; tentative D call: TRBD2 (5 bases). Germline-derived CDR1 and CDR2 are SGDLS and YYNGEE. V shed 0 bases and J shed 0 bases, with 11 bases lying between them. This CDR3 has 16 residues.